This passage covers 19 T cell receptor beta chains from one sample sequenced in a study of blood T cell repertoires in COVID-19. Clones were read by immunoSEQ multiplex PCR, and TCRdb kept only the in-frame ones, dropping some. The data show around 280,000 clones, with 87% seen just once and about 5.5% held by the top ten. Sample: PBMCs or T cells enriched from blood (not recorded which). These receptors came from a middle-aged woman who had recovered from COVID-19.

This clone appeared once. V and J are TRBV7-2 and TRBJ2-2; TRBD1 might be the D (6 bases). V lost 5 bases and J 3 bases, leaving 16 bases between the germline ends. This CDR3 comprises 16 residues. Germline CDR1 and CDR2: SGHTA and FQGNSA. The CDR3 reads CASSHPSRTDTGELFF. In DNA, the CDR3 is TGTGCCAGCAGCCATCCCTCCCGGACAGACACCGGGGAGCTGTTTTTT.

Notes on this clone: The same CDR3 also results from other DNA sequences found in this sample. The rearrangement links TRBV28 to TRBJ1-2; D remains unclear. Looked up from germline, CDR1 is MDHEN and CDR2 is SYDVKM. This CDR3 is built from 13 residues. The ends were cut back, 3 bases at V and 4 bases at J, with 9 bases in the middle. CDR3 residues: CASSLLGGYGYTF. For the CDR3, the DNA is TGTGCCAGCAGTTTGCTGGGAGGCTATGGCTACACCTTC.

V is TRBV28 and J is TRBJ2-3; a possible D gene is TRBD1 (6 bases). V was trimmed by 1 base and J by 2 bases, leaving 16 bases between them. The germline gives CDR1 MDHEN, CDR2 SYDVKM. The CDR3 contains 17 residues. The CDR3 region has the DNA TGTGCCAGCAGTTTATCTCGGCAGGGGCACTACACAGATACGCAGTATTTT. Translation gives CASSLSRQGHYTDTQYF.

The V gene is TRBV6-5, the J gene TRBJ1-1, with 8 bases fitting TRBD1. J lost 5 bases, V lost 6 bases, and 8 bases had no gene match. CDR3 size: 14 residues. CDR1 MNHEY and CDR2 SVGAGI come from the germline V gene. CDR3 region: CASRRTGTRTEAFF. CDR3 bases: TGTGCCAGCAGAAGGACAGGGACGAGGACTGAAGCTTTCTTT.

The genes are TRBV19 and TRBJ1-4; TRBD1 might be the D (5 bases). Trimming removed 6 bases from V and 6 bases from J, with 17 bases in between. The CDR3 covers 15 residues. Germline CDR1 reads LNHDA; CDR2 reads SQIVND (reference sequence). CDR3 in amino acids: CASSPGGIFDEKLFF. For the CDR3, the DNA is TGTGCCAGTAGCCCGGGGGGGATTTTTGATGAAAAACTGTTTTTT.

V is TRBV21-1 and J is TRBJ1-2. TRBV21-1 is noted as a pseudogene. The CDR3 covers 14 residues. CDR3: CASSKPGGRGGYTF. CDR3 nucleotide sequence: TGTGCCAGCAGCAAACCAGGAGGTCGAGGTGGCTACACCTTC.

The J gene is TRBJ1-5, the V gene TRBV18; D unclear. V was trimmed by 5 bases and J by 3 bases, leaving 8 bases between them. The germline gives CDR1 KGHSH, CDR2 LQKENI. There are 13 residues in the CDR3. The DNA for the CDR3 is TGTGCCAGCTCAGAGGGTTACAATCAGCCCCAGCATTTT. Translated: CASSEGYNQPQHF.

The CDR3 bases are TGTGCCAGCAGCCGGGAGCGGGGCGCCTACGAGCAGTACTTC. Its protein product is CASSRERGAYEQYF. V usage is TRBV7-9 and J usage is TRBJ2-7, with 7 bases that match TRBD2. V lost 5 bases and J lost 2; bases outside the gene matches: 6. The CDR3 spans 14 residues. Looked up from germline, CDR1 is SEHNR and CDR2 is FQNEAQ (reference sequence).

The chain couples TRBV6-2 or TRBV6-3 to TRBJ1-4; weak D call: TRBD1 (6 bases). Germline CDR1 is MNHEY and CDR2 is SVGEGT. Between the trimmed V and J ends, which lost 5 bases and 11 bases, there was a span of 15 bases. The CDR3 runs to 13 residues. CDR3 protein: CASSRTVGGKLFF. In nucleotides, the CDR3 is TGTGCCAGCAGTAGGACAGTAGGTGGTAAACTGTTTTTT.

The rearrangement joins TRBV4-3 to TRBJ2-1, with D maybe TRBD2 (6 bases). The CDR3 sequence is 17 residues long. Germline loops: CDR1 LGHNA, CDR2 YSLEER. V lost 0 bases to trimming and J lost 0 bases, with 12 bases between them. Here the CDR3 reads CASSQDTRDSSYNEQFF. As DNA, the CDR3 is TGCGCCAGCAGCCAAGATACCCGGGACTCCTCCTACAATGAGCAGTTCTTC.

This clone was counted between two and nine times. The chain combines TRBV7-2 with TRBJ1-4; 9 bases line up with TRBD1. This CDR3 is built from 14 residues. The ends lost 1 base at V and 7 bases at J; junction bases unmatched: 1. Germline CDR1 reads SGHTA; CDR2 reads FQGNSA. CDR3 DNA: TGTGCCAGCAGCTTAGACAGGGGGCGTGAAAAACTGTTTTTT. Its protein product is CASSLDRGREKLFF.

DNA for the CDR3: TGTGCCACCAGTGAGCCTAGGGGGCCCCAGCGAGAGACCCAGTACTTC. Protein product: CATSEPRGPQRETQYF. J is TRBJ2-5 and V is TRBV24-1, with TRBD1 matching over 7 bases. V shed 4 bases, J shed 4 bases, and the junction held 11 bases outside the gene matches. Looked up from germline, CDR1 is KGHDR and CDR2 is SFDVKD. The CDR3 covers 16 residues.

The chain recombines TRBV7-9 with TRBJ1-1, with D possibly being TRBD1 (6 bases). V shed 4 bases and J shed 0 bases, with 12 bases lying between them. The CDR3 runs to 15 residues. Germline CDR1 is SEHNR and CDR2 is FQNEAQ (reference sequence). CDR3 loop: CASSSDSTMNTEAFF. The CDR3 nucleotides read TGTGCCAGCAGCTCGGACAGTACCATGAACACTGAAGCTTTCTTT.

V and J are TRBV23-1 and TRBJ1-2; tentative D call: TRBD1 (6 bases). TRBV23-1 is an open reading frame, and its role is uncertain. The CDR3 consists of 15 residues. Trimming removed 3 bases from V and 7 bases from J, with 18 bases in between. CDR3 in DNA: TGCGCCAGCAGTCATCAGGGAGGGGGTAAGTGTGGCTACACCTTC. Amino acid sequence: CASSHQGGGKCGYTF.

This clone showed up just a few times. The rearrangement links TRBV7-9 to TRBJ2-7; possibly TRBD1 for D (5 bases). Germline V gene sequence: CDR1 SEHNR, CDR2 FQNEAQ (reference sequence). This CDR3 has 14 amino acids. Trimming pared 1 base from V and 6 bases from J, leaving 13 bases between. The CDR3 DNA follows: TGTGCCAGCAGCTTAGATCAGGGCTCGGTCGAGCAGTACTTC. Amino acids: CASSLDQGSVEQYF.

The rearrangement links TRBV18 to TRBJ2-7; 7 bases fit TRBD2. The germline V gene encodes CDR1 KGHSH and CDR2 LQKENI. The CDR3 has 14 amino acids. The V and J ends lost 3 bases and 4 bases, in that order; junction bases with no gene match: 6. The CDR3 here is CASSPGTTKYEQYF. For the CDR3, the DNA is TGTGCCAGCTCACCCGGGACTACGAAATACGAGCAGTACTTC. Filled out from reference TRBV18 and TRBJ2-7, the complete variable domain reads NAGVMQNPRHLVRRRGQEARLRCSPMKGHSHVYWYRQLPEEGLKFMVYLQKENIIDESGMPKERFSAEFPKEGPSILRIQQVVRGDSAAYFCASSPGTTKYEQYFGPGTRLTVT.

The V and J genes are TRBV23-1 and TRBJ2-7; 7 bases fit TRBD2. TRBV23-1 is designated an ORF whose function remains uncertain. This CDR3 contains 16 residues. After removal of 0 bases from V and 1 base from J, the junction contained 6 bases not matched to a gene. As DNA, the CDR3 is TGCGCCAGCAGTCAATCGGGGAGGGCCGGGTCCTACGAGCAGTACTTC. This codes for CASSQSGRAGSYEQYF.

This chain joins TRBV6-5 and TRBJ2-1, with TRBD2 identical over 7 bases. The J segment lost 5 bases and the V segment lost 4 bases, leaving 8 bases of the junction unmatched. The CDR3 runs to 15 residues. The germline gives CDR1 MNHEY, CDR2 SVGAGI. CDR3 sequence: CASSSPGGTDNEQFF. The CDR3 DNA reads TGTGCCAGCAGTTCCCCCGGGGGGACGGACAATGAGCAGTTCTTC.

The CDR3 DNA reads as TGTGCCAGTGCTTGGGAGTTTAATGAAAAACTGTTTTTT. Encoded protein: CASAWEFNEKLFF. The chain couples TRBV28 to TRBJ1-4; D is uncertain. The CDR3 covers 13 residues. Trimming removed 9 bases at V and 4 bases at J, with 12 bases between. Looked up from germline, CDR1 is MDHEN and CDR2 is SYDVKM.